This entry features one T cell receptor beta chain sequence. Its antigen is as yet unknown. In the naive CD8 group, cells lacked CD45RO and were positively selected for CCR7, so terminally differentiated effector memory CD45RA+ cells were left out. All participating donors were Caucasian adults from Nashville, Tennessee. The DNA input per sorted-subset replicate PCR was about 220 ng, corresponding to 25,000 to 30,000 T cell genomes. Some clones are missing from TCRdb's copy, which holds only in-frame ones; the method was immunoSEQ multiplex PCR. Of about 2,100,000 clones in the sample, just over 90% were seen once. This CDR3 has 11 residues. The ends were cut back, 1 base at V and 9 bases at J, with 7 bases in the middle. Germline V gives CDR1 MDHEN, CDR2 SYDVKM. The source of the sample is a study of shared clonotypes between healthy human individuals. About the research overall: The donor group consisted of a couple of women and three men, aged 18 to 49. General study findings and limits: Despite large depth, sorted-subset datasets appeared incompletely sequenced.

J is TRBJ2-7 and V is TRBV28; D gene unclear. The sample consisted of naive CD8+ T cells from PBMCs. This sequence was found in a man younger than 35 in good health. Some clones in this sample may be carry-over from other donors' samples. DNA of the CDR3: TGTGCCAGCAGTTTATCTGGGTGGCAGTACTTC. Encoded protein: CASSLSGWQYF.